Detailed here is one T cell receptor (beta chain). Its cognate antigen is unknown. This sample stems from a study of cytomegalovirus exposure and HLA in healthy donors. The donors were part of the validation cohort of 100 to 150 subjects. That cohort was separate from the first cohort, which comprised under 750 subjects. General study points: The investigators catalogued some 150 TCR beta chains as cytomegalovirus-associated. A later analysis found first-cohort TCR clusters tended to co-occur in the 120 or so validation repertoires.

J lost 1 base, V lost 8 bases, and 5 bases had no gene match. CDR1 is LGHNA, CDR2 YNFKEQ, per germline. The CDR3 is 13 residues long. Clones were read by immunoSEQ multiplex PCR, and TCRdb kept only the in-frame ones, dropping some. The table has 150,000 or so clones, roughly 84% seen once. This rearrangement joins TRBV4-2 to TRBJ2-7; 7 bases line up with TRBD1. Sequencing input: PBMCs. This sequence was found in a man between 25 and 39 years old in good health and CMV-seropositive. CDR3 coding DNA: TGTGCCAGCCGGGACAGATCTTCCTACGAGCAGTACTTC. This encodes CASRDRSSYEQYF.